This entry lists 18 T cell receptor beta chains sequenced from one sample in a study of blood T cell repertoires in COVID-19. Libraries were prepared by immunoSEQ multiplex PCR; TCRdb keeps only in-frame clonotypes and omits some of them. The sample yields 70,000 to 80,000 clones, about 81% seen once. Sequencing was done on a sample of peripheral blood. The receptors shown here come from a woman at least 80 years old with acute or convalescent COVID-19.

The rearrangement uses TRBV21-1 and TRBJ2-7; the table's TRBD1 call for D was not verified on the DNA. TRBV21-1 represents a pseudogene. This CDR3 has 15 residues. The CDR3 loop is CASSNRRPITYEQYF. For the CDR3, the DNA is TGTGCCAGCAGCAACAGGCGCCCGATTACCTACGAGCAGTACTTC.

The chain employs TRBV7-6 and TRBJ2-1; D is uncertain. The germline gives CDR1 SGHVS, CDR2 FNYEAQ. The germline V and J ends were trimmed by 0 bases and 9 bases, with 12 bases remaining between them. The CDR3 extends over 14 amino acids. The CDR3 sequence: CASSLALRTAEQFF. The CDR3 nucleotides read TGTGCCAGCAGCTTAGCGTTGAGAACAGCTGAGCAGTTCTTC.

The chain uses TRBV6-5 and TRBJ2-3; TRBD2 is a possible D gene (5 bases). This CDR3 contains 14 residues. V dropped 10 bases and J dropped 0 bases, with 14 bases sitting between them. Germline V gene data show CDR1 as MNHEY and CDR2 as SVGAGI. For the CDR3, the DNA is TGTGCCACAAAAGCGCGCGGGAGCACAGATACGCAGTATTTT. This translates into CATKARGSTDTQYF.

This clone was counted a few times. The chain employs TRBV4-3 and TRBJ1-2; D is possibly TRBD1 (6 bases). The CDR3 sequence is 16 residues long. Germline assignment: CDR1 LGHNA and CDR2 YSLEER. The V end was cut by 4 bases, the J end by 3 bases, with 18 bases between. The CDR3 spells CASSPIGPQGDYGYTF. CDR3 in DNA: TGCGCCAGCAGCCCCATCGGGCCACAGGGTGACTATGGCTACACCTTC.

The chain recombines TRBV29-1 with TRBJ2-1; 14 nucleotides match TRBD2. J was trimmed by 2 bases and V by 4 bases; bases with no gene match: 13. Per germline, CDR1 SQVTM and CDR2 ANQGSEA. There are 19 residues in the CDR3. The CDR3 DNA is TGCAGCGTTGTCCCGGGACTAGCGGGAGTGGAGGGTGCCTACAATGAGCAGTTCTTC. Protein sequence: CSVVPGLAGVEGAYNEQFF.

This chain connects TRBV10-2 to TRBJ1-2; 8 nucleotides align to TRBD1. The J segment lost 5 bases and the V segment lost 7 bases, leaving 6 bases of the junction unmatched. This CDR3 spans 13 amino acids. Germline CDR1 is WSHSY and CDR2 is SAAADI. The CDR3 sequence is CASMEDRVYGYTF. As DNA, the CDR3 is TGCGCCAGCATGGAGGACAGGGTATATGGCTACACCTTC.

The chain couples TRBV19 to TRBJ2-7; 9 bases align to TRBD2. Germline values: CDR1 LNHDA, CDR2 SQIVND (reference sequence). This CDR3 region has 15 residues. The V gene end was trimmed by 3 bases and the J gene end by 2 bases; junction bases not matched to a gene: 5. The CDR3 reads CASSIRASGTYEQYF. The CDR3 DNA reads TGTGCCAGTAGTATCAGGGCTAGCGGGACCTACGAGCAGTACTTC. Together with reference TRBV19 and TRBJ2-7, the CDR3 gives the full variable domain: DGGITQSPKYLFRKEGQNVTLSCEQNLNHDAMYWYRQDPGQGLRLIYYSQIVNDFQKGDIAEGYSVSREKKESFPLTVTSAQKNPTAFYLCASSIRASGTYEQYFGPGTRLTVT.

The genes are TRBV18 and TRBJ2-1, with D possibly being TRBD1 (5 bases). The V gene lost 1 base and the J gene lost 6 bases, with 13 bases spanning the gap. From germline, CDR1 is KGHSH and CDR2 LQKENI. The CDR3 consists of 15 residues. The CDR3 region is CASSPLDKLPNEQFF. Here the CDR3 DNA reads TGTGCCAGCTCACCACTGGACAAGCTCCCCAATGAGCAGTTCTTC.

Here the CDR3 reads CASSTGGVDQPQHF. CDR3 bases: TGTGCCAGTAGCACTGGGGGGGTGGATCAGCCCCAGCATTTT. The chain carries TRBV19 and TRBJ1-5; tentatively, D is TRBD1 (5 bases). Between the trimmed V and J ends, which lost 6 bases and 5 bases, there was a span of 14 bases. The length of the CDR3 is 14 residues. Germline CDR1 LNHDA, CDR2 SQIVND (reference sequence).

Here the CDR3 DNA reads TGTGCCAGCAGCTTAGAACTAACTAACACCGGGGAGCTGTTTTTT. It encodes CASSLELTNTGELFF. This chain uses TRBV11-3 with TRBJ2-2; D not certain. V lost 0 bases and J 2 bases, leaving 7 bases between the germline ends. The germline CDR1 and CDR2 sequences are SGHNT and YENEEA. The CDR3 consists of 15 residues. The full variable domain, its missing parts supplied by reference TRBV11-3 and TRBJ2-2, is EAGVVQSPRYKIIEKKQPVAFWCNPISGHNTLYWYLQNLGQGPELLIRYENEEAVDDSQLPKDRFSAERLKGVDSTLKIQPAELGDSAVYLCASSLELTNTGELFFGEGSRLTVL.

This chain links TRBV7-2 with TRBJ1-5; D is undetermined. CDR3 length: 15 residues. Germline lookup yields CDR1 SGHTA and CDR2 FQGNSA. The V and J ends lost 1 base and 5 bases respectively, with 12 bases between them. The CDR3 nucleotides are TGTGCCAGCAGCTTAGGGCCAGCGAGCGATCAGCCCCAGCATTTT. Amino acids: CASSLGPASDQPQHF.

This clone occurred once. The rearrangement uses TRBV21-1 and TRBJ1-2; the table's D gene call, TRBD1, was not cross checked with the DNA. TRBV21-1 is termed a pseudogene. CDR3 length equals 15 residues. The CDR3 sequence is CASSNPTTGDYGYTF. The CDR3 region has the DNA TGTGCCAGCAGCAACCCCACGACAGGAGATTATGGCTACACCTTC.

V gene TRBV14 combines with J gene TRBJ1-1; D gene unclear. Germline values: CDR1 SGHDN, CDR2 FVKESK. The V end was cut by 0 bases, the J end by 4 bases, with 9 bases between. The length of the CDR3 is 14 residues. CDR3 amino acids: CASSQDPGGTEAFF. CDR3 coding DNA: TGTGCCAGCAGCCAAGATCCAGGAGGCACTGAAGCTTTCTTT.

The table lists this clone with a few counts. The rearrangement links TRBV4-2 to TRBJ2-7, with D maybe TRBD2 (7 bases). Germline V CDR1 and CDR2: LGHNA, YNFKEQ. The CDR3 extends over 15 amino acids. The V and J ends lost 3 bases and 4 bases respectively, with 16 bases between them. The CDR3 here is CASSHEGGAVYEQYF. In nucleotides, the CDR3 is TGTGCCAGCAGCCACGAAGGGGGGGCCGTTTACGAGCAGTACTTC.

V is TRBV5-1 and J is TRBJ2-2, with 8 positions matching TRBD2. With 6 bases clipped from V and 7 bases from J, the junction kept 14 bases outside the gene matches. The germline V gene encodes CDR1 SGHRS and CDR2 YFSETQ. The CDR3 loop spans 16 amino acids. The CDR3 coding sequence is TGCGCCAGCAACTTAGCGGGAAAGAGTATCAGCGGGGAGCTGTTTTTT. It encodes CASNLAGKSISGELFF.

The chain carries TRBV4-1 and TRBJ2-7, with 7 positions matching TRBD1. The CDR3 has 17 amino acids. Germline CDR1 is MGHRA and CDR2 is YSYEKL. Germline trimming cut 4 bases from V and 4 bases from J; bases unmatched to any gene: 16. The DNA for the CDR3 is TGCGCCAGCAGCCCGAAAGACCGGGACAGAGATCCTTACGAGCAGTACTTC. It yields the protein CASSPKDRDRDPYEQYF.

The chain links TRBV21-1 to TRBJ1-1; the table gives TRBD1 as D, unverified against the DNA. TRBV21-1 is assigned pseudogene status. The CDR3 sequence is 13 residues long. The CDR3 reads CASSYTGGTEAFF. The CDR3 region has the DNA TGTGCCAGCAGCTATACAGGGGGCACTGAAGCTTTCTTT.

The rearrangement links TRBV19 to TRBJ1-4; D not resolved. The CDR3 sequence is 13 residues long. Germline CDR1 is LNHDA and CDR2 is SQIVND (reference sequence). V lost 5 bases and J lost 8, with 12 bases in between. CDR3 sequence (DNA): TGTGCCAGTAGTGGGCCGGTCGCCGAAAAACTGTTTTTT. Its protein product is CASSGPVAEKLFF.